This T cell receptor (beta chain) was recovered during a study of T-cell reconstitution after alpha-beta-depleted transplantation in children. Unique molecular identifiers were incorporated into the prepared TCRbeta library. Each CDR3 protein is one row after TCRdb ran MiXCR on the PCR reads. The sample consists of about 230,000 distinct CDR3 sequences, roughly a tenth of them appearing once. V dropped 4 bases and J dropped 4 bases, with 20 bases sitting between them. The CDR3 is 16 amino acids. CDR1 is SGHTS and CDR2 is YDEGEE in the germline V gene. The chain is built from TRBV5-8 and TRBJ1-2; possible D gene TRBD1, 6 bases. The clonotype comes from a human donor who donated a stem cell graft to a child with SCID. The sequenced sample was PBMCs from the stem cell graft donor, obtained from the stem cell graft. In DNA, the CDR3 is TGTGCCAGCAGCCGGGGGGGACTCCAGGGGAGCTATGGCTACACCTTC. Translating it yields CASSRGGLQGSYGYTF. Using reference TRBV5-8 and TRBJ1-2 for the parts outside the CDR3, the full variable domain is EAGVTQSPTHLIKTRGQQATLRCSPISGHTSVYWYQQALGLGLQFLLWYDEGEERNRGNFPPRFSGRQFPNYSSELNVNALELEDSALYLCASSRGGLQGSYGYTFGSGTRLTVV.